These 25 T cell receptor beta chains came from one sample sequenced in a study of T cell responses to AZD1222 COVID-19 vaccine. The protocol was immunoSEQ multiplex PCR, while the TCRdb copy is restricted to in-frame clones and leaves out a portion. The repertoire holds 150,000 or so clones, with roughly 90% as singletons. Sequenced here: peripheral blood, sampled on day 0 of AZD1222 vaccination. All receptors come from an adult in good health.

The chain carries TRBV28 and TRBJ2-1; 8 bases are shared with TRBD2. The CDR3 runs to 18 residues. The J segment lost 4 bases and the V segment lost 3 bases, leaving 14 bases of the junction unmatched. Germline assignment: CDR1 MDHEN and CDR2 SYDVKM. The DNA of the CDR3 is TGTGCCAGCAGTTTTTATGGGGGGAGTAGCGGGGCGTACAATGAGCAGTTCTTC. Its protein product is CASSFYGGSSGAYNEQFF.

As DNA, the CDR3 is TGTGCCAGTGGGGAACTAGCGGGATTCTACGAGCAGTACTTC. It codes for CASGELAGFYEQYF. This chain joins TRBV28 and TRBJ2-7; 10 bases are shared with TRBD2. The CDR3 sequence is 14 residues long. With V trimmed by 9 bases and J by 3 bases, 8 bases remained unmatched. Germline V gene lookup returns CDR1 MDHEN and CDR2 SYDVKM.

The V and J genes are TRBV3-1 (or the pseudogene TRBV3-2) and TRBJ1-3, with unresolved D. Trimming left V 0 bases short and J 3 bases short, with 3 bases between. The germline V gene encodes CDR1 LGHDT and CDR2 YNNKEL (reference sequence). The CDR3 sequence is 13 residues long. CDR3 DNA: TGTGCCAGCAGCCAAGAAGGTGGAAACACCATATATTTT. Its protein is CASSQEGGNTIYF.

This chain links TRBV28 with TRBJ1-2, with D possibly matching TRBD1 (5 bases). The CDR3 runs 15 residues. The germline CDR1 and CDR2 sequences are MDHEN and SYDVKM. The V end lost 4 bases, the J end lost 0 bases, and 12 bases lay between the germline ends. This chain's CDR3 is CASSYPQGTNYGYTF. DNA of the CDR3: TGTGCCAGCAGTTACCCTCAGGGTACTAACTATGGCTACACCTTC.

This chain links TRBV19 with TRBJ2-4; 11 positions match TRBD1. The length of the CDR3 is 19 residues. CDR1 and CDR2 from the germline V gene are LNHDA and SQIVND (reference sequence). Trimming took 6 bases from V and 1 from J; bases not matched to a gene: 14. CDR3 amino acids: CASSQGQGASYAAKNIQYF. The CDR3 DNA sequence: TGTGCCAGTAGCCAAGGACAGGGGGCGAGTTATGCGGCCAAAAACATTCAGTACTTC.

V usage is TRBV2 and J usage is TRBJ1-5; 9 bases match TRBD1. V shed 3 bases, J shed 7 bases, and the junction held 10 bases outside the gene matches. Germline V CDR1 and CDR2: SNHLY, FYNNEI. This CDR3 spans 16 amino acids. CDR3 coding DNA: TGTGCCAGCAGTGAGACCGGGACAGGGATTACCCAGCCCCAGCATTTT. It encodes CASSETGTGITQPQHF.

The gene calls are TRBV28 and TRBJ1-4; unclear D gene. The germline V gene encodes CDR1 MDHEN and CDR2 SYDVKM. V lost 6 bases to trimming and J lost 0 bases, with 8 bases between them. The CDR3 is 14 amino acids. CDR3 residues: CASSWGATNEKLFF. The CDR3 nucleotides read TGTGCCAGCAGCTGGGGAGCAACTAATGAAAAACTGTTTTTT.

This sequence joins TRBV14 and TRBJ1-1, with a possible D match to TRBD1 (6 bases). V was pared by 1 base and J by 3 bases, with 21 bases between. Germline lookup yields CDR1 SGHDN and CDR2 FVKESK. The CDR3 runs 18 residues. The CDR3 is CASSQVGAGLRRDTEAFF. The CDR3 DNA is TGTGCCAGCAGCCAAGTGGGGGCTGGCCTACGACGGGACACTGAAGCTTTCTTT.

J is TRBJ2-1 and V is TRBV19, with D tentatively TRBD1 (6 bases). Trimming stripped 1 base from V and 6 bases from J, with 19 bases between. The CDR3 runs to 17 residues. Germline V CDR1 and CDR2: LNHDA, SQIVND (reference sequence). The CDR3 protein is CASSIGPTIRGINEQFF. In DNA form, the CDR3 reads TGTGCCAGTAGTATAGGCCCGACAATCAGGGGAATCAATGAGCAGTTCTTC.

This rearrangement joins TRBV30 to TRBJ1-1; D ambiguous. Germline loops: CDR1 GTSNPN, CDR2 SVGIG (reference sequence). V was trimmed by 2 bases and J by 5 bases, leaving 15 bases between them. The CDR3 runs to 14 residues. CDR3 bases: TGTGCCTGGAGTCGCACGGTATCCGAAACTGAAGCTTTCTTT. It is translated as CAWSRTVSETEAFF. The variable domain in full, completed from reference TRBV30 and TRBJ1-1, reads SQTIHQWPATLVQPVGSPLSLECTVEGTSNPNLYWYRQAAGRGLQLLFYSVGIGQISSEVPQNLSASRPQDRQFILSSKKLLLSDSGFYLCAWSRTVSETEAFFGQGTRLTVV.

In DNA form, the CDR3 reads TGTGCCCATGGGGGAGCCCTATCCTCTGGAAACACCATATATTTT. This encodes CAHGGALSSGNTIYF. The chain couples TRBV28 to TRBJ1-3, with D perhaps TRBD1 (5 bases). The V gene lost 11 bases and the J gene lost 0 bases, with 17 bases spanning the gap. This CDR3 has 15 amino acids. Germline assignment: CDR1 MDHEN and CDR2 SYDVKM.

Worth noting for this clone: This sample also contains other DNA sequences that code for the same CDR3. The chain joins TRBV18 to TRBJ1-1; D gene ambiguous. Between the trimmed V and J ends, which lost 3 bases and 1 base, there was a span of 6 bases. Germline V gene data show CDR1 as KGHSH and CDR2 as LQKENI. The CDR3 extends over 13 amino acids. The CDR3 DNA reads TGTGCCAGCTCACCGACGGAGAACACTGAAGCTTTCTTT. Residues: CASSPTENTEAFF.

The rearrangement uses TRBV7-9 and TRBJ1-1, with D possibly TRBD1 on 5 matching bases. Germline lookup yields CDR1 SEHNR and CDR2 FQNEAQ (reference sequence). The CDR3 is made up of 14 amino acids. Trimming pared 2 bases from V and 0 bases from J, leaving 7 bases between. The CDR3 nucleotides read TGTGCCAGCAGCTTATTAGGGGTGAACACTGAAGCTTTCTTT. Its protein product is CASSLLGVNTEAFF. Complete variable domain (other parts from reference TRBV7-9 and TRBJ1-1): DTGVSQNPRHKITKRGQNVTFRCDPISEHNRLYWYRQTLGQGPEFLTYFQNEAQLEKSRLLSDRFSAERPKGSFSTLEIQRTEQGDSAMYLCASSLLGVNTEAFFGQGTRLTVV.

This chain uses TRBV6-6 with TRBJ1-1; 7 bases are shared with TRBD1. The germline V gene has CDR1 MNHNY and CDR2 SVGAGI (reference sequence). This CDR3 is built from 16 residues. Unmatched junction bases numbered 12, after V lost 2 bases and J lost 6 bases. The CDR3 sequence is CASSYTGQVSEPEAFF. In DNA form, the CDR3 reads TGTGCCAGCAGTTACACCGGACAGGTCTCTGAGCCTGAAGCTTTCTTT.

The chain couples TRBV25-1 to TRBJ1-6; 9 positions agree with TRBD1. Trimming cost V 8 bases and J 5 bases; bases outside gene matches: 1. From germline, CDR1 is MGHDK and CDR2 SYGVNS. The CDR3 extends over 13 amino acids. Here the CDR3 reads CASRDRDNSPLHF. DNA for the CDR3: TGTGCCAGCCGGGACAGGGATAATTCACCCCTCCACTTT. Complete variable domain (other parts from reference TRBV25-1 and TRBJ1-6): EADIYQTPRYLVIGTGKKITLECSQTMGHDKMYWYQQDPGMELHLIHYSYGVNSTEKGDLSSESTVSRIRTEHFPLTLESARPSHTSQYLCASRDRDNSPLHFGNGTRLTVT.

The chain uses TRBV11-1 and TRBJ2-3, with a tentative D call TRBD1 (5 bases). V dropped 3 bases and J dropped 0 bases, with 7 bases sitting between them. CDR1 SGHAT and CDR2 FQDESV come from the germline V gene (reference sequence). CDR3 length: 14 residues. In DNA, the CDR3 is TGTGCCAGCAGCTTCCGACAGAGCACAGATACGCAGTATTTT. Its translation is CASSFRQSTDTQYF.

The chain is built from TRBV5-5 and TRBJ1-1; D not certain. Germline V gene data show CDR1 as SGHKS and CDR2 as YYEKEE (reference sequence). This CDR3 contains 14 residues. V was clipped by 0 bases and J by 3 bases, with 9 bases between them. The CDR3 here is CASSLVRLDTEAFF. The CDR3 DNA sequence: TGTGCCAGCAGCTTGGTACGGCTGGACACTGAAGCTTTCTTT.

The chain recombines TRBV7-3 with TRBJ2-3; D tentatively fits TRBD1 or TRBD2 (6 bases each). The CDR3 is 15 amino acids. Trimming removed 8 bases from V and 4 bases from J, with 19 bases in between. Looked up from germline, CDR1 is SGHTA and CDR2 is FQGTGA. The CDR3 DNA reads TGTGCCAGCGATAAGGAGGGGGTCCTCTCAGATACGCAGTATTTT. Translated: CASDKEGVLSDTQYF. Full variable domain (remainder filled in from reference TRBV7-3 and TRBJ2-3): GAGVSQTPSNKVTEKGKYVELRCDPISGHTALYWYRQSLGQGPEFLIYFQGTGAADDSGLPNDRFFAVRPEGSVSTLKIQRTERGDSAVYLCASDKEGVLSDTQYFGPGTRLTVL.

J is TRBJ1-2 and V is TRBV18; 8 bases line up with TRBD1. Germline-derived CDR1 and CDR2 are KGHSH and LQKENI. V lost 1 base and J lost 5; bases outside the gene matches: 9. This CDR3 is 16 amino acids long. The CDR3 protein is CASSPQQGVRFYGYTF. In nucleotides, the CDR3 is TGTGCCAGCTCACCACAACAGGGGGTCCGTTTTTATGGCTACACCTTC.

The rearrangement joins TRBV5-5 to TRBJ1-1; TRBD1 aligns across 7 bases. V lost 4 bases, J lost 1 base, and 7 bases stayed unmatched. The CDR3 covers 15 residues. Germline assignment: CDR1 SGHKS and CDR2 YYEKEE (reference sequence). The CDR3, as DNA: TGTGCCAGCAGCCCGAACAGGGGACCGAACACTGAAGCTTTCTTT. Residues: CASSPNRGPNTEAFF. Looking up the rest from reference TRBV5-5 and TRBJ1-1 gives the full variable domain: DAGVTQSPTHLIKTRGQQVTLRCSPISGHKSVSWYQQVLGQGPQFIFQYYEKEERGRGNFPDRFSARQFPNYSSELNVNALLLGDSALYLCASSPNRGPNTEAFFGQGTRLTVV.

The V gene is TRBV28, the J gene TRBJ2-5, with 14 bases identical to TRBD2. CDR3 length: 18 amino acids. The ends lost 7 bases at V and 5 bases at J; junction bases unmatched: 15. Germline V gene data show CDR1 as MDHEN and CDR2 as SYDVKM. CDR3 coding DNA: TGTGCCAGCACCCCTTCGGGACTAGCGGGAGTCGATCGCGAGACCCAGTACTTC. Its protein is CASTPSGLAGVDRETQYF.

The V gene is TRBV7-3, the J gene TRBJ1-3, with D uncertain. Trimming stripped 4 bases from V and 3 bases from J, with 13 bases between. Germline values: CDR1 SGHTA, CDR2 FQGTGA. This CDR3 region has 15 residues. The CDR3 sequence is CASSSGGLVGNTIYF. CDR3 nucleotides: TGTGCCAGCAGCTCCGGCGGTCTGGTTGGAAACACCATATATTTT.

This sequence joins TRBV5-1 and TRBJ2-1; 14 bases align to TRBD2. This CDR3 comprises 16 residues. V shed 4 bases and J 6 bases; nucleotides not matched to a gene: 6. Germline-derived CDR1 and CDR2 are SGHRS and YFSETQ. The CDR3 protein is CASSPGTSGGFNEQFF. The CDR3 nucleotides are TGCGCCAGCAGCCCAGGGACTAGCGGGGGCTTCAATGAGCAGTTCTTC.

The gene calls are TRBV27 and TRBJ2-1; D not resolved. In germline, CDR1 is MNHEY, CDR2 SMNVEV (reference sequence). This CDR3 region has 16 residues. The ends were cut back, 3 bases at V and 7 bases at J, with 19 bases in the middle. The DNA for the CDR3 is TGTGCCAGCAGTTTTCCTCCCGGGTCGATAGGGAATGAGCAGTTCTTC. It encodes CASSFPPGSIGNEQFF.

This clone was recorded only once. V and J are TRBV11-2 and TRBJ2-7; D is undetermined. Germline CDR1 and CDR2: SGHAT and FQNNGV. CDR3 length: 15 amino acids. V lost 5 bases to trimming and J lost 0 bases, with 14 bases between them. CDR3 region: CASSRTESSSYEQYF. The CDR3 DNA follows: TGTGCCAGCAGCCGGACCGAAAGTAGCTCCTACGAGCAGTACTTC.